A selection of T cell receptor beta chains follows, all from one sample in a study of blood T cell repertoires in COVID-19. Clones were read by immunoSEQ multiplex PCR, and TCRdb kept only the in-frame ones, dropping some. The data contain about 130,000 clones, approximately 80% of them seen just once; the ten biggest clones take up 10% to 15%. The sequencing input was peripheral blood. The receptors originated from a woman in her sixties with acute or convalescent COVID-19. The CDR3 runs from the conserved cysteine through the conserved F or W. D genes are given only for firm matches. Size is omitted from some rows. Given values are once, few, many or a class for expanded clones.

clone size	V gene	D gene	J gene	CDR3 DNA	CDR3 protein
once	TRBV12-3/TRBV12-4	-	TRBJ1-4	TGTGCCAGCAGTTTAGGGCGGAATGAAAAACTGTTTTTT	CASSLGRNEKLFF
-	TRBV9	-	TRBJ1-2	TGTGCCAGCAGTCGGGCGGAGGCCAACTATGGCTACACCTTC	CASSRAEANYGYTF
-	TRBV29-1	TRBD1	TRBJ2-2	TGCAGCGTTGTCTACGCGAGGGGGCCCACCGGGGAGCTGTTTTTT	CSVVYARGPTGELFF
-	TRBV12-3/TRBV12-4	-	TRBJ1-2	TGTGCCAGCAGTTCAGCCCTTAATTATGGCTACACCTTC	CASSSALNYGYTF
once	TRBV7-8	-	TRBJ1-1	TGTGCCAGCAGCTTAGCCTCACAGGGGAACACTGAAGCTTTCTTT	CASSLASQGNTEAFF
-	TRBV11-2	-	TRBJ1-3	TGTGCCAGCAGCCAAAATACAGGGTCCTCTGGAAACACCATATATTTT	CASSQNTGSSGNTIYF
-	TRBV24-1	TRBD1	TRBJ1-2	TGTGCCACCAGTGATGGGGGACAGGGGGGATATGGCTACACCTTC	CATSDGGQGGYGYTF
-	TRBV11-1	TRBD1	TRBJ1-2	TGTGCCAGCAGCTTACGGGACAGTGAAGGCTACACCTTC	CASSLRDSEGYTF
few	TRBV5-1	TRBD2	TRBJ2-2	TGCGCCAGCAGCTATAGCGGGGGAATAAACACCGGGGAGCTGTTTTTT	CASSYSGGINTGELFF
once	TRBV7-3	-	TRBJ2-1	TGTGCCAGCAGCCCAGGGTATTCCAACAATGAGCAGTTCTTC	CASSPGYSNNEQFF
-	TRBV5-1	TRBD1	TRBJ1-1	TGCGCCAGCAGCGTTCGGACAGGGTCGAACACTGAAGCTTTCTTT	CASSVRTGSNTEAFF
-	TRBV6-6	-	TRBJ2-5	TGTGCCAGCAGGGACGCGGAGAGCGGAGAGACCCAGTACTTC	CASRDAESGETQYF
-	TRBV21-1	-	TRBJ1-5	TGTGCCAGCAGAAGCCTACCAACTAGCAATCAGCCCCAGCATTTT	CASRSLPTSNQPQHF
once	TRBV27	-	TRBJ2-1	TGTGCCAGCAGTTTACTAGGGGACAATGAGCAGTTCTTC	CASSLLGDNEQFF
-	TRBV6-5	-	TRBJ1-5	TGTGCCAGCAGTAGCCAACCCGGGGGGCCCCAGCATTTT	CASSSQPGGPQHF
-	TRBV30	TRBD1	TRBJ2-1	TGTGCCTGGAGTTCGTTGGGACAGGGGAAGCAGTTCTTC	CAWSSLGQGKQFF
-	TRBV9	-	TRBJ2-7	TGTGCCAGCAGCTCCCAATGGGGCAGGGTTGTGGACGAGCAGTACTTC	CASSSQWGRVVDEQYF
-	TRBV2	-	TRBJ2-3	TGTGCCAGCACGAGCGGCAGCCGGGATACGCAGTATTTT	CASTSGSRDTQYF
few	TRBV27	-	TRBJ1-6	TGTGCCAGCAGTAGGGGCCGGTTCAATAATTCACCCCTCCACTTT	CASSRGRFNNSPLHF
-	TRBV24-1	-	TRBJ2-1	TGTGCCACCAGTGATTTCGACACCAATGAGCAGTTCTTC	CATSDFDTNEQFF
once	TRBV7-3	-	TRBJ1-1	TGTGCCAGCAGCCTAGGGGGACACACTGAAGCTTTCTTT	CASSLGGHTEAFF
-	TRBV2	TRBD1	TRBJ1-3	TGTGCCAGCAGTTTTACCGATGGGGACAGATTCAGCAACCCTGGAAACACCATATATTTT	CASSFTDGDRFSNPGNTIYF
once	TRBV30	-	TRBJ2-1	TGTGCCTGGAGTGTGGGGGCCAATGAGCAGTTCTTC	CAWSVGANEQFF
-	TRBV6-5	-	TRBJ1-1	TGTGCCAGCGGCGGGGGGTATAACACTGAAGCTTTCTTT	CASGGGYNTEAFF
-	TRBV2	-	TRBJ1-2	TGTGCCAGCTCCAACAGCGGTGACTATGGCTACACCTTC	CASSNSGDYGYTF
-	TRBV6-5	-	TRBJ1-2	TGTGCCATCCTAATCGGGTGGGGGCTGTCTGGCTACACCTTC	CAILIGWGLSGYTF
-	TRBV18	TRBD2	TRBJ2-1	TGTGCCAGCTCACCACCCAATAAAGCGGGGGGGCATGCGCCTCAGTTCTTC	CASSPPNKAGGHAPQFF
-	TRBV7-9	-	TRBJ1-4	TGTGCCAGCCTCAGGGAAGCTAATGAAAAACTGTTTTTT	CASLREANEKLFF
-	TRBV25-1	TRBD2	TRBJ2-5	TGTGCCATCGGGACTAGCGGGAACCAAGAGACCCAGTACTTC	CAIGTSGNQETQYF
-	TRBV29-1	TRBD1	TRBJ1-2	TGCAGCGCGGGACAGGGGCATGGCTACACCTTC	CSAGQGHGYTF
-	TRBV28	-	TRBJ2-3	TGTGCCAGCAGTTTTGCAGGCGATACGCAGTATTTT	CASSFAGDTQYF
-	TRBV18	TRBD1	TRBJ1-1	TGTGCCAGCTCACCATATGCAGGGGGCTCTTTAAACACTGAAGCTTTCTTT	CASSPYAGGSLNTEAFF
-	TRBV7-2	-	TRBJ1-2	TGTGCCAGCAGCCCCCGACAAGCTAACTATGGCTACACCTTC	CASSPRQANYGYTF
-	TRBV19	TRBD1	TRBJ1-5	TGTGCCAGTACCCAGGGACAGGGCCCAAGCAATCAGCCCCAGCATTTT	CASTQGQGPSNQPQHF
-	TRBV15	TRBD2	TRBJ2-1	TGTGCCACCAGCGGCCGGACTAGCGGGGGGCCGGGATACAATGAGCAGTTCTTC	CATSGRTSGGPGYNEQFF
-	TRBV24-1	TRBD2	TRBJ2-3	TGTGCCACCAGTGATAAAGTCCAAGTAGCGGGGGGGCCGAATACGCAGTATTTT	CATSDKVQVAGGPNTQYF
-	TRBV21-1	-	TRBJ1-2	TGTGCCAGCAACCACGGGACAGCTGCAATCTTTCGTTCGGGATATGGCTACACCTTC	CASNHGTAAIFRSGYGYTF
-	TRBV3-1/TRBV3-2	-	TRBJ1-6	TGTGCCAGCAGCCAAGATCTCGGAACAGTAAATTCACCCCTCCACTTT	CASSQDLGTVNSPLHF
few	TRBV7-4	-	TRBJ1-5	TGTGCCAGCAGCTTAGATCCGGGATATAGCAATCAGCCCCAGCATTTT	CASSLDPGYSNQPQHF
-	TRBV6-1	-	TRBJ1-2	TGTGCCAGCAGTGAAGTGCGACAGTTGTCGTCTGGCTACACCTTC	CASSEVRQLSSGYTF
-	TRBV4-2	-	TRBJ1-2	TGTGCCAGCAGCCAAGATTATGAGTCCTATGGCTACACCTTC	CASSQDYESYGYTF
-	TRBV20-1	-	TRBJ2-7	TGCAGTGTCGGCCGGAGGGAGCAGTACTTC	CSVGRREQYF